The source of this T cell receptor beta chain is a study of cytomegalovirus exposure and HLA in healthy donors. Germline V gives CDR1 MNHNY, CDR2 SVGAGI (reference sequence). V trimming: 2 bases; J trimming: 4 bases; junction bases outside the gene matches: 4. CDR3 length: 16 residues. This clone was counted between two and nine times. The PCR contained 60 Vbeta and 13 Jbeta primers. TCRdb keeps only in-frame clones here, not all; method: immunoSEQ multiplex PCR. The table lists around 210,000 clones, approximately 79% of them singletons. The TCR comes from a man between 45 and 60 years old in good health and CMV-seronegative. V usage is TRBV6-6 and J usage is TRBJ1-3, with 11 nucleotides matching TRBD1. The sequenced material came from PBMCs. The CDR3 loop reads CASSYGQGARGNTIYF. DNA for the CDR3: TGTGCCAGCAGTTACGGACAGGGGGCGAGAGGAAACACCATATATTTT.